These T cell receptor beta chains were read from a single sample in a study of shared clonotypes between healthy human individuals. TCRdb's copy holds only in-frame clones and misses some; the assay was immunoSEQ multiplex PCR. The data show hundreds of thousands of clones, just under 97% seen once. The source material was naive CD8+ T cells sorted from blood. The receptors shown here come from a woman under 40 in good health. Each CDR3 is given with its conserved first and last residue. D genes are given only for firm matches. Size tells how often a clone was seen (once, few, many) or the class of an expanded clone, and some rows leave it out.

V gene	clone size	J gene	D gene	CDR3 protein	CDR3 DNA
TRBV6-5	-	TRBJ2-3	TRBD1	CASSWGQAAGDTQYF	TGTGCCAGCAGTTGGGGACAGGCGGCCGGAGATACGCAGTATTTT
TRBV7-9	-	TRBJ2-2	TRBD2	CASSSTGTSPTVGTGELFF	TGTGCCAGCAGCTCCACCGGGACTAGCCCTACAGTAGGGACCGGGGAGCTGTTTTTT
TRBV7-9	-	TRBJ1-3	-	CASSLDSTGNTIYF	TGTGCCAGCAGCTTGGACAGTACTGGAAACACCATATATTTT
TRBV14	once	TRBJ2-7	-	CASSQAHGAEQYF	TGTGCCAGCAGCCAAGCCCACGGCGCGGAGCAGTACTTC
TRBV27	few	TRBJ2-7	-	CASSGGSSYEQYF	TGTGCCAGCAGCGGGGGAAGCTCCTACGAGCAGTACTTC
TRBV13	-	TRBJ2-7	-	CASSVGLVSYEQYF	TGTGCCAGCAGCGTCGGACTTGTCAGCTACGAGCAGTACTTC
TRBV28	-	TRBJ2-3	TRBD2	CASSWAGGGGTDTQYF	TGTGCCAGCAGTTGGGCGGGAGGTGGGGGCACAGATACGCAGTATTTT
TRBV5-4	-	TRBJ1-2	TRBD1	CASSLTGTGGHGYTF	TGTGCCAGCAGCTTGACCGGGACAGGGGGCCATGGCTACACCTTC
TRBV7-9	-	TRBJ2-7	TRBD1	CAARGQGHEQYF	TGTGCCGCCAGGGGACAGGGTCACGAGCAGTACTTC
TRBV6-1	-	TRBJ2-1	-	CASRDFPTYNEQFF	TGTGCCAGCCGGGACTTCCCCACCTACAATGAGCAGTTCTTC
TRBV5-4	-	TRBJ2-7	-	CASSLGTDYEQYF	TGTGCCAGCAGCTTGGGGACAGATTACGAGCAGTACTTC
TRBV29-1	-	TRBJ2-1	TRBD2	CSVAPGGDEQFF	TGCAGCGTCGCCCCCGGGGGGGATGAGCAGTTCTTC
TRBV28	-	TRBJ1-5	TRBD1	CASSLKQGRQPQHF	TGTGCCAGCAGCCTTAAACAGGGGCGGCAGCCCCAGCATTTT
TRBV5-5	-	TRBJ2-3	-	CASSLGSSMSTDTQYF	TGTGCCAGCAGCTTGGGATCTAGCATGAGCACAGATACGCAGTATTTT
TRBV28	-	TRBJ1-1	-	CASRQVMNTEAFF	TGTGCCAGCAGACAGGTCATGAACACTGAAGCTTTCTTT
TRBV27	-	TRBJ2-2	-	CASSLNTGELFF	TGTGCCAGCAGTTTAAACACCGGGGAGCTGTTTTTT
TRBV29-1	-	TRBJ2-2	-	CSVASEPTGELFF	TGCAGCGTTGCTTCGGAGCCCACCGGGGAGCTGTTTTTT
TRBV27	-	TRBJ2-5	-	CASSLSIRQRQETQYF	TGTGCCAGCAGTTTATCGATCCGACAAAGACAAGAGACCCAGTACTTC
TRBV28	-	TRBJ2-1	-	CASSPSLGNEQFF	TGTGCCAGCAGCCCCTCGTTGGGCAATGAGCAGTTCTTC
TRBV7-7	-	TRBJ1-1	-	CASSPMTNTEAFF	TGTGCCAGCAGCCCCATGACCAACACTGAAGCTTTCTTT
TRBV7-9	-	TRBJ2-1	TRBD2	CASSFTSGNNEQFF	TGTGCCAGCAGCTTTACTAGCGGTAACAATGAGCAGTTCTTC
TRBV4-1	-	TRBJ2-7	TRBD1	CASSQGDRASSYEQYF	TGCGCCAGCAGCCAAGGCGACAGGGCTAGCTCCTACGAGCAGTACTTC
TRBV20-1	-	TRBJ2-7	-	CSARRGYEQYF	TGCAGTGCTAGGCGGGGTTACGAGCAGTACTTC
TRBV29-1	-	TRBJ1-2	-	CSVEDFARTDLNYGYTF	TGCAGCGTTGAAGATTTTGCCAGAACTGACCTTAACTATGGCTACACCTTC
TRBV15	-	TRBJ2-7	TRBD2	CATSRVASGGYYF	TGTGCCACCAGCAGAGTGGCTAGCGGGGGATATTACTTC
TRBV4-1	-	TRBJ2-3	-	CASSQGPQGYQAFGADTQYF	TGCGCCAGCAGCCAAGGGCCACAGGGATATCAGGCGTTTGGCGCAGATACGCAGTATTTT
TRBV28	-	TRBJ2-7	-	CASSFLADNHEQYF	TGTGCCAGCAGTTTCCTGGCAGATAACCACGAGCAGTACTTC
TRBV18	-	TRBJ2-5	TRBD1	CASSPPAGGQETQYF	TGTGCCAGCTCACCACCGGCAGGGGGCCAAGAGACCCAGTACTTC
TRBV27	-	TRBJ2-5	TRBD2	CASTVSGAQETQYF	TGTGCCAGCACCGTCAGCGGGGCCCAAGAGACCCAGTACTTC
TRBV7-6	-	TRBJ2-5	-	CASSSKETQYF	TGTGCCAGCAGCTCCAAAGAGACCCAGTACTTC
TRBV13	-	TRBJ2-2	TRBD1	CASSDTLGQGNTGELFF	TGTGCCAGCAGCGACACACTGGGACAGGGCAACACCGGGGAGCTGTTTTTT
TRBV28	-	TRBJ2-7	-	CASSRAYEQYF	TGTGCCAGCAGTCGAGCCTACGAGCAGTACTTC
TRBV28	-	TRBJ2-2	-	CASDGAVGTGELFF	TGTGCCAGCGATGGCGCGGTAGGCACCGGGGAGCTGTTTTTT
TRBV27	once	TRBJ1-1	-	CASRGDGGTEAFF	TGTGCCAGCAGAGGGGACGGAGGGACTGAAGCTTTCTTT
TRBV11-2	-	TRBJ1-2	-	CASSSWREDGYTF	TGTGCCAGCAGCTCATGGCGGGAAGATGGCTACACCTTC
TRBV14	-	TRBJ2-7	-	CASSQGGAHEQYF	TGTGCCAGCAGCCAAGGCGGGGCCCACGAGCAGTACTTC
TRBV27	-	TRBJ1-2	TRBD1	CASTSSTGGTPYYGYTF	TGTGCCAGCACCTCCTCGACAGGGGGGACGCCTTACTATGGCTACACCTTC
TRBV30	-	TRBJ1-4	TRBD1	CASKNKTQKGTVHEKLFF	TGTGCCAGCAAGAATAAAACGCAGAAAGGGACAGTACATGAAAAACTGTTTTTT
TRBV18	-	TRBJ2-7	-	CASSPGDSYEQYF	TGTGCCAGCTCACCAGGGGACTCCTACGAGCAGTACTTC
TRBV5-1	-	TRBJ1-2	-	CASSLSPPQDRELYGYTF	TGCGCCAGCAGCCTAAGCCCCCCGCAAGACCGGGAGCTCTATGGCTACACCTTC
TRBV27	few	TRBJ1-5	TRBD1	CASRRDRGQPQHF	TGTGCCAGCAGGAGGGACAGGGGACAGCCCCAGCATTTT